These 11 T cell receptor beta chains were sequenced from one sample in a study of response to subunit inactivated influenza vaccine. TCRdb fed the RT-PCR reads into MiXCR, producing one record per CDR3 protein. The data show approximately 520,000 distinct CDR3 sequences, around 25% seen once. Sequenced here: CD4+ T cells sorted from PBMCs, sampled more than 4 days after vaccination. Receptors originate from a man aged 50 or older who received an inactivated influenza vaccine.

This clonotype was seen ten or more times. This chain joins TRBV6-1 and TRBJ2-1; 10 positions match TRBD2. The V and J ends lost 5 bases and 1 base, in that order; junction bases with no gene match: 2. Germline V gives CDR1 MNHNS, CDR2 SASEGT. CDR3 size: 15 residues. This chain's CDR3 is CASSRSGRSYNEQFF. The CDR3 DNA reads TGTGCCAGCAGTCGTAGCGGGAGGTCCTACAATGAGCAGTTCTTC.

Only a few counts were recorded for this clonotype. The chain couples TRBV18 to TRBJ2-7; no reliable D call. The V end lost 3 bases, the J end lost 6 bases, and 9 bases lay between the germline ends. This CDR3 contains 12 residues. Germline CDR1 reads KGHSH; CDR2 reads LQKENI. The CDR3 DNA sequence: TGTGCCAGCTCACCGGGCCAGGCCGAGCAGTACTTC. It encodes CASSPGQAEQYF.

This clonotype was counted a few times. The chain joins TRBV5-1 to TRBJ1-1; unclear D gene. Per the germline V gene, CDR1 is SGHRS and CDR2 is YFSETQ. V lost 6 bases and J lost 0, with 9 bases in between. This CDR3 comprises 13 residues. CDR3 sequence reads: CASKQALNTEAFF. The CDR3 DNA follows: TGCGCCAGCAAGCAGGCGTTGAACACTGAAGCTTTCTTT.

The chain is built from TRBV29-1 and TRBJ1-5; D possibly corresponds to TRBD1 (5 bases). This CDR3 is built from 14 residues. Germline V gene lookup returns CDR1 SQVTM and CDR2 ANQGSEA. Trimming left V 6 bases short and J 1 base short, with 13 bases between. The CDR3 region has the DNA TGCAGCGTCCAATCCGGGACGAGCAATCAGCCCCAGCATTTT. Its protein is CSVQSGTSNQPQHF.

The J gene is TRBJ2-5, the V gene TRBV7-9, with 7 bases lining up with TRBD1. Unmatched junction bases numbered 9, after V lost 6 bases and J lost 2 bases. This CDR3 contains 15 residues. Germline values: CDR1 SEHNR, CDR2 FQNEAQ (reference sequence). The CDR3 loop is CASSYGQVLQETQYF. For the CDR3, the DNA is TGTGCCAGCAGTTATGGACAGGTTTTACAAGAGACCCAGTACTTC.

Here the CDR3 reads CASRSGTGEGQPQHF. The CDR3, as DNA: TGTGCCAGTAGATCCGGGACAGGGGAAGGGCAGCCCCAGCATTTT. V and J are TRBV19 and TRBJ1-5; TRBD1 agrees at 10 bases. V was clipped by 6 bases and J by 7 bases; unmatched bases: 9. Germline values: CDR1 LNHDA, CDR2 SQIVND (reference sequence). The CDR3 is 15 residues long.

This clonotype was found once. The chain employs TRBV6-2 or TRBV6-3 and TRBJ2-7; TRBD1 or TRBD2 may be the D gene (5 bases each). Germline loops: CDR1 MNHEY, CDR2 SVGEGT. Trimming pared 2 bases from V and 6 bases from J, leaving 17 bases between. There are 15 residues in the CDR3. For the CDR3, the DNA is TGTGCCAGCAGTTACGAAGGGACGCTTTCGTCCGAGCAGTACTTC. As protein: CASSYEGTLSSEQYF.

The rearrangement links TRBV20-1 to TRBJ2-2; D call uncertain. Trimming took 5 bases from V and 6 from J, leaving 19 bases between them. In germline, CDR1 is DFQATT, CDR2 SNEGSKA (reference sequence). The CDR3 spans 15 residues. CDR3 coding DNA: TGCAGTGCTCGCCCGCGGATAGTATCGCCCGGGGAGCTGTTTTTT. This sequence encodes CSARPRIVSPGELFF.

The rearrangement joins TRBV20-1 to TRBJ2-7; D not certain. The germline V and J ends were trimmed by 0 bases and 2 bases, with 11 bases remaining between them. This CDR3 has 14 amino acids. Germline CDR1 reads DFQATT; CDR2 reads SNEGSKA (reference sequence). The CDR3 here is CSARDLVETYEQYF. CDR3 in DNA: TGCAGTGCTAGAGATCTTGTAGAGACCTACGAGCAGTACTTC.

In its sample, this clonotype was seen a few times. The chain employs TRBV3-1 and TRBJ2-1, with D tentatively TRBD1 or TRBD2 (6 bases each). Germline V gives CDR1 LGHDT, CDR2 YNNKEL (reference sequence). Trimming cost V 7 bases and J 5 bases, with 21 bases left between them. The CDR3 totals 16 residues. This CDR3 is CASTSRLGTKDNEQFF. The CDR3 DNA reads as TGTGCCAGCACCTCAAGACTAGGGACAAAAGACAATGAGCAGTTCTTC.

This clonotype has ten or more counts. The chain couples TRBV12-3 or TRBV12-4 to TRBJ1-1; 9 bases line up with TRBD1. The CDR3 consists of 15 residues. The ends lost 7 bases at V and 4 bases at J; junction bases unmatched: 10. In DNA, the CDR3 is TGTGCCAGCACCAGGGGACAGGGATCTTCCACTGAAGCTTTCTTT. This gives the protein CASTRGQGSSTEAFF.